One sample yielded the 21 T cell receptor beta chains listed below, sequenced in a study of T cells in Graves' hyperthyroidism and ophthalmopathy. Regions amplified from RNA transcripts were the TCR beta CDR3 regions. A set of HTBI primers served as the primers for a first-round RT-PCR of the TCR CDR3. MiXCR, applied by TCRdb to the multiplex PCR reads, yields one record per CDR3 protein. The profile shows more than 150,000 distinct CDR3 sequences, about 18% of them singletons. Sequencing was carried out using blood. The source of these receptors is a woman between 45 and 65 years old with Graves' hyperthyroidism.

This clonotype was observed many times. V gene TRBV4-2 combines with J gene TRBJ2-1; TRBD2 matches at 9 bases. Germline V gene lookup returns CDR1 LGHNA and CDR2 YNFKEQ. With 0 bases clipped from V and 7 bases from J, the junction kept 7 bases outside the gene matches. The CDR3 length is 16 residues. As DNA, the CDR3 is TGTGCCAGCAGCCAAGATTCAGCGGGGGGTTGGAATGAGCAGTTCTTC. It encodes CASSQDSAGGWNEQFF.

This clonotype was picked up many times. The gene calls are TRBV7-3 and TRBJ2-6; 7 bases line up with TRBD1. Looked up from germline, CDR1 is SGHTA and CDR2 is FQGTGA. There are 18 residues in the CDR3. V shed 2 bases, J shed 0 bases, and the junction held 7 bases outside the gene matches. In DNA form, the CDR3 reads TGTGCCAGCAGCTTATCTAGGACAGGACACTCTGGGGCCAACGTCCTGACTTTC. Protein product: CASSLSRTGHSGANVLTF.

The J gene is TRBJ2-3, the V gene TRBV3-1; TRBD2 aligns across 9 bases. Germline lookup yields CDR1 LGHDT and CDR2 YNNKEL (reference sequence). J gave up 3 bases and V 4 bases, and 5 bases lay outside the gene matches. The CDR3 runs to 15 residues. The CDR3 bases are TGTGCCAGCAGCCTCCTAGCGGGGCAAACAGATACGCAGTATTTT. It yields the protein CASSLLAGQTDTQYF.

The rearrangement links TRBV7-2 to TRBJ1-6; no clear D gene. The ends were cut back, 3 bases at V and 6 bases at J, with 9 bases in the middle. Germline CDR1 is SGHTA and CDR2 is FQGNSA. There are 14 residues in the CDR3. The CDR3 region has the DNA TGTGCCAGCAGCTTCGTTAGGGTTAATTCACCCCTCCACTTT. Its protein product is CASSFVRVNSPLHF.

Concerning this clonotype: The junction departs from germline at one end; a sequencing error may be responsible. The rearrangement links TRBV5-1 to TRBJ2-1; D gene uncertain. Germline CDR1 reads SGHRS; CDR2 reads YFSETQ. CDR3 size: 11 residues. CDR3 loop: CASSQGPDNIF. The CDR3 DNA is TGCGCCAGCAGCCAAGGACCCGATAATATCTTC.

This clonotype was counted at least ten times. The rearrangement joins TRBV29-1 to TRBJ2-3, with D unclear. Per the germline V gene, CDR1 is SQVTM and CDR2 is ANQGSEA. V was trimmed by 4 bases and J by 6 bases, leaving 8 bases between them. The CDR3 consists of 11 residues. The CDR3 DNA reads as TGCAGCGTTGCCTTGGCTGATACGCAGTATTTT. This gives the protein CSVALADTQYF.

This clonotype was counted many times. This chain connects TRBV2 to TRBJ1-5; no reliable D call. CDR1 is SNHLY, CDR2 FYNNEI, per germline. Trimming stripped 2 bases from V and 4 bases from J, with 9 bases between. The CDR3 totals 14 residues. This CDR3 is CASSETQANQPQHF. The CDR3 DNA follows: TGTGCCAGCAGTGAAACCCAGGCTAATCAGCCCCAGCATTTT. The whole variable domain, remainder taken from reference TRBV2 and TRBJ1-5, is EPEVTQTPSHQVTQMGQEVILRCVPISNHLYFYWYRQILGQKVEFLVSFYNNEISEKSEIFDDQFSVERPDGSNFTLKIRSTKLEDSAMYFCASSETQANQPQHFGDGTRLSIL.

This clonotype was observed at least ten times. The genes are TRBV20-1 and TRBJ1-2; possible D gene TRBD1, 5 bases. The CDR3 consists of 17 residues. The V gene lost 6 bases and the J gene lost 4 bases, with 27 bases spanning the gap. From germline, CDR1 is DFQATT and CDR2 SNEGSKA (reference sequence). The CDR3 region has the DNA TGCAGTGCCACAGACCGGGACGGTCCTTTGTCTATCTATGGCTACACCTTC. It translates to CSATDRDGPLSIYGYTF.

This clonotype was observed at least ten times. The chain recombines TRBV2 with TRBJ1-1, with a possible D match to TRBD1 (5 bases). In germline, CDR1 is SNHLY, CDR2 FYNNEI. The V gene lost 5 bases and the J gene lost 0 bases, with 10 bases spanning the gap. The CDR3 has 14 amino acids. The CDR3 loop reads CASSNRRLNTEAFF. DNA of the CDR3: TGTGCCAGCAGTAACAGGAGACTGAACACTGAAGCTTTCTTT.

The table lists this clonotype with many counts. The chain recombines TRBV7-2 with TRBJ2-5, with 8 positions matching TRBD1. CDR1 is SGHTA, CDR2 FQGNSA, per germline. The CDR3 consists of 13 residues. V lost 4 bases, J lost 4 bases, and 2 bases stayed unmatched. The DNA for the CDR3 is TGTGCCAGCAGCTCTGACAGGGGAGAGACCCAGTACTTC. It encodes CASSSDRGETQYF.

This clonotype came up many times. The V and J genes are TRBV7-3 and TRBJ2-1, with D uncertain. The CDR3 runs 13 residues. Trimming shortened V by 2 bases and J by 7 bases, and 9 bases separated the two germline ends. Per the germline V gene, CDR1 is SGHTA and CDR2 is FQGTGA. The CDR3 DNA sequence: TGTGCCAGCAGCTTAGGTGATAGGAATGAGCAGTTCTTC. Encoded protein: CASSLGDRNEQFF.

A remark on this clonotype: A junction end diverges from the germline sequence, so it may reflect a read error. The V call is TRBV7-7, the J call TRBJ2-5, with D possibly TRBD2 on 5 matching bases. CDR1 is SSHAT, CDR2 FNYEAQ, per germline (reference sequence). The CDR3 runs 14 residues. The CDR3, as DNA: TGTGCTAGCAGCTTAGGAGGCAGGCAGGAGACCCAGTACTTC. Its translation: CASSLGGRQETQYF.

This chain links TRBV6-1 with TRBJ2-7, with D possibly being TRBD1 (5 bases). CDR1 MNHNS and CDR2 SASEGT come from the germline V gene. The CDR3 covers 12 residues. Between the trimmed V and J ends, which lost 7 bases and 6 bases, there was a span of 13 bases. The CDR3 sequence: CASKTTQGEQYF. The CDR3 nucleotides are TGTGCCAGCAAAACCACTCAGGGCGAGCAGTACTTC.

In its sample, this clonotype was seen many times. The chain is built from TRBV13 and TRBJ1-4; TRBD1 is a possible D gene (5 bases). Between the trimmed V and J ends, which lost 7 bases and 6 bases, there was a span of 21 bases. This CDR3 has 16 residues. CDR1 is PRHDT, CDR2 FYEKMQ, per germline (reference sequence). The CDR3 nucleotides read TGTGCCAGCACATTAGCGGGAGGACAAGACCATGAAAAACTGTTTTTT. Amino acid sequence: CASTLAGGQDHEKLFF.

The gene calls are TRBV9 and TRBJ1-6; D possibly corresponds to TRBD1 (5 bases). Deletions cut 3 bases from V and 7 bases from J, with 23 bases between. CDR1 is SGDLS, CDR2 YYNGEE, per germline. The CDR3 contains 18 residues. CDR3 bases: TGTGCCAGCAGCGAGGCAGGGACTCAACTCGGTCTGAATTCACCCCTCCACTTT. The encoded protein is CASSEAGTQLGLNSPLHF. Full variable domain (missing parts from reference TRBV9 and TRBJ1-6): DSGVTQTPKHLITATGQRVTLRCSPRSGDLSVYWYQQSLDQGLQFLIQYYNGEERAKGNILERFSAQQFPDLHSELNLSSLELGDSALYFCASSEAGTQLGLNSPLHFGNGTRLTVT.

This clonotype was recorded at least ten times. The chain employs TRBV12-3 or TRBV12-4 and TRBJ1-1; D is undetermined. The V end was cut by 6 bases, the J end by 3 bases, with 14 bases between. The length of the CDR3 is 14 residues. CDR3 nucleotide sequence: TGTGCCAGCAGCCCCGCGAGGTGGGACACTGAAGCTTTCTTT. It specifies CASSPARWDTEAFF.

This chain links TRBV12-3 or TRBV12-4 with TRBJ2-1; D might be TRBD2 (7 bases). CDR3 size: 16 residues. The V end was cut by 7 bases, the J end by 0 bases, with 16 bases between. Here the CDR3 reads CASIKGGAGSYNEQFF. In nucleotides, the CDR3 is TGTGCCAGCATCAAAGGGGGGGCGGGCTCCTACAATGAGCAGTTCTTC.

The chain joins TRBV5-4 to TRBJ2-7; 7 bases are a match to TRBD2. The germline CDR1 and CDR2 sequences are SGHNT and YYREEE (reference sequence). J lost 2 bases, V lost 4 bases, and 6 bases had no gene match. The CDR3 length is 14 residues. The CDR3 sequence is CASSVGGEAYEQYF. The CDR3 DNA follows: TGTGCCAGCAGCGTGGGGGGGGAGGCCTACGAGCAGTACTTC.

This clonotype was seen many times. This chain joins TRBV7-3 and TRBJ2-5, with TRBD1 identical over 7 bases. Germline-derived CDR1 and CDR2 are SGHTA and FQGTGA. The V gene end was trimmed by 2 bases and the J gene end by 5 bases; junction bases not matched to a gene: 11. This CDR3 has 16 residues. The CDR3 is CASSLSGTAQGETQYF. Written as DNA, the CDR3 is TGTGCCAGCAGCTTATCAGGGACAGCCCAGGGGGAGACCCAGTACTTC.

This chain joins TRBV7-9 and TRBJ1-1; TRBD1 matches 9 bases. Germline assignment: CDR1 SEHNR and CDR2 FQNEAQ (reference sequence). Trimming removed 3 bases from V and 4 bases from J; junction bases left unmatched: 6. This CDR3 contains 15 residues. The CDR3 coding sequence is TGTGCCAGCAGCTTGAAACAGGGGGCGGGCACTGAAGCTTTCTTT. As protein: CASSLKQGAGTEAFF.

There are many counts of this clonotype. The chain joins TRBV28 to TRBJ2-3; D might be TRBD1 or TRBD2, each matching 5 bases. The CDR3 totals 16 residues. The germline CDR1 and CDR2 sequences are MDHEN and SYDVKM. Trimming took off 4 bases at V and 0 bases at J, with 14 bases between the two ends. CDR3 in amino acids: CASSSLMGVSTDTQYF. As DNA, the CDR3 is TGTGCCAGCAGTTCTCTGATGGGGGTGAGCACAGATACGCAGTATTTT.